This T cell receptor (beta chain) derives from a study of PD-L1 blockade in urothelial cancer. Sample time point: pretreatment peripheral blood. This clone was detected only a few times. Germline assignment: CDR1 SEHNR and CDR2 FQNEAQ (reference sequence). The CDR3 extends over 17 amino acids. Trimming pared 5 bases from V and 5 bases from J, leaving 22 bases between. TCRdb keeps only in-frame clones here, not all; method: immunoSEQ multiplex PCR. The data contain tens of thousands of clones, 90% of them singletons. The chain carries TRBV7-9 and TRBJ1-3; D is perhaps TRBD1 (5 bases). The receptor was derived from a man aged 55 to 69 with urothelial cancer. The sample consisted of PBMCs, taken around atezolizumab (anti-PD-L1) treatment. For the CDR3, the DNA is TGTGCCAGCAGCCCCTCCGGGACTTCTGTTGGGAGAAACACCATATATTTT. This codes for CASSPSGTSVGRNTIYF. Combining the CDR3 with reference TRBV7-9 and TRBJ1-3 gives the whole variable domain DTGVSQNPRHKITKRGQNVTFRCDPISEHNRLYWYRQTLGQGPEFLTYFQNEAQLEKSRLLSDRFSAERPKGSFSTLEIQRTEQGDSAMYLCASSPSGTSVGRNTIYFGEGSWLTVV.